The present entry profiles one TCR beta chain with its context. This clonotype was picked up many times. The antigen it binds to is not known. Per-base quality was not reported, and no clone a single base away is much larger than it. Ophthalmopathy patients had moderately to severely active disease, Clinical Activity Score of at least 3, NOSPECS grade of at least 4, and duration under 3 months. Exclusion was applied to patients with uncontrolled infections, other autoimmune diseases, pregnancy or lactation. Diagnoses were established on the basis of clinical symptoms, serum thyroxine and TRAb, thyroid ultrasound, and orbital computed tomography. PBMCs were isolated from 7.5 to 10 ml of fresh peripheral blood by Ficoll-Paque density gradient centrifugation. Total RNA was extracted using Trizol reagent, and RNA quality was assessed on an Agilent 2100 Bioanalyzer. At the junction V is shortened by 5 bases and J by 7 bases; bases outside the gene matches: 7. The germline V gene encodes CDR1 LNHNV and CDR2 YYDKDF (reference sequence). The CDR3 goes from the cysteine to the phenylalanine over 14 residues. The CDR3 DNA has 42 bases and is translated from base 1.

This specimen belongs to a study of T cells in Graves' hyperthyroidism and ophthalmopathy (dated by TCRdb to the late 2010s). With regard to the full study: Peripheral blood was sampled at the time of initial diagnosis, prior to any treatment. To identify distinguishing TCR V-J signatures, a discovery cohort of some 100 patients was used, comprising 40 to 45 with Graves' ophthalmopathy and approximately 58 with stable Graves' hyperthyroidism. Prospective prediction of ophthalmopathy was tested in an independent validation cohort consisting of 18 hyperthyroidism patients and more than 15 patients who later progressed to ophthalmopathy. For training and testing, the 100 or so patients in the discovery cohort were randomly divided in a 7:3 ratio. The study also compared thyroid tissue and blood T-cell repertoires from 5 to 7 Graves' hyperthyroidism patients. After blood sampling, hyperthyroidism patients were treated with methimazole at a starting dose of 30 mg daily, and ophthalmopathy patients were treated with high-dose intravenous methylprednisolone. The paper describes TCR Vbeta CDR3 sequencing of 140 or so peripheral blood samples, made up of about 41 ophthalmopathy patients, around 78 hyperthyroidism patients and about 17 progressor patients. What the study reported, not specific to this receptor: Most expanded thyroid clonotypes (frequency above 0.001) were also detected in blood, a finding suggesting that blood repertoires may reflect thyroid immune responses. In cross-validation, a model built on a 13 V-J signature told ophthalmopathy apart from stable hyperthyroidism with 87.88% sensitivity and approximately 84% specificity, and in testing the same model reached 80%/75%. Sample size was not statistically predetermined, and investigators were not blinded to group allocation. In validation, the model predicted progression to ophthalmopathy a median of approximately 6.6 months before onset, with roughly 70% sensitivity and about 75% specificity.

TCR beta CDR3 regions were amplified from RNA transcripts. A first-round RT-PCR of the TCR CDR3 used the HTBI primer set with the Qiagen OneStep RT-PCR kit. A second multiplex PCR round built the libraries, followed by size selection and purification. Sequencing of the libraries was done on an Illumina HiSeq2000 using paired-end 100 bp reads. The source study handled its data this way. Raw data were processed with SOAPnuke, discarding reads with adapters, uncalled bases, mean Phred below 15, or no exact constant-primer or identifier match. COPE v1.2.5 was used to merge the high-quality paired reads, and each unique nucleotide sequence was defined as a clonotype. MiTCR v1.1 was used to align clonotypes to the IMGT TRBV, TRBD and TRBJ reference segments. The analysis was restricted to V-J combinations with a frequency above 0.0001, which together covered 99% to 99.2% of the repertoires. A TCS score was defined as the ratio of F50 (clonal expansion) to E x V (chaos), with BLOSUM62-based TCRdist applied between CDR3 peptides within each V-J. Welch's t-statistics and random forest reduced around 550 V-J features to 13, which were used in a naive Bayes classifier (R e1071). TCRdb took the public reads, trimmed them with fastp at Q25, ran MiXCR for clone calling and kept in-frame beta chains. CDR3 protein sequences are deduplicated, and each keeps its most common genes and DNA. Clone size and V and J calls follow TCRdb, not the original study. This sample holds some 490,000 distinct CDR3 sequences; under 25% were observed only once. Approximately 54% of the sample belongs to the ten largest clones.

The V and J genes are TRBV15 and TRBJ1-5; a stretch of 8 junction bases matches TRBD1. The sequence was collected from a woman between 65 and 79 years old with Graves' ophthalmopathy. Sequencing input: blood. The nucleotide sequence is given as TGTGCCACCAGCCCTGACAGGGGCGGCCAGCCCCAGCATTTT. It codes for CATSPDRGGQPQHF.